This TCR beta chain originates from a study of T cell responses to AZD1222 COVID-19 vaccine. The CDR3 spans 13 residues. V was clipped by 5 bases and J by 13 bases, with 15 bases between them. Per the germline V gene, CDR1 is MNHEY and CDR2 is SVGAGI. Profiling relied on immunoSEQ multiplex PCR, and the TCRdb table lists in-frame clones only, not all of them. The repertoire includes about 120,000 clones, 80% to 90% of them detected once, and about 22% sits in the top ten. This rearrangement joins TRBV6-5 to TRBJ2-6; no clear D gene. The specimen comprised peripheral blood, sampled on day 0 of AZD1222 vaccination. The source of this sequence is an adult in good health. The CDR3 DNA reads TGTGCCAGCAGTCCCGCAGGCTCCGGTGTCCTGACTTTC. This encodes CASSPAGSGVLTF.